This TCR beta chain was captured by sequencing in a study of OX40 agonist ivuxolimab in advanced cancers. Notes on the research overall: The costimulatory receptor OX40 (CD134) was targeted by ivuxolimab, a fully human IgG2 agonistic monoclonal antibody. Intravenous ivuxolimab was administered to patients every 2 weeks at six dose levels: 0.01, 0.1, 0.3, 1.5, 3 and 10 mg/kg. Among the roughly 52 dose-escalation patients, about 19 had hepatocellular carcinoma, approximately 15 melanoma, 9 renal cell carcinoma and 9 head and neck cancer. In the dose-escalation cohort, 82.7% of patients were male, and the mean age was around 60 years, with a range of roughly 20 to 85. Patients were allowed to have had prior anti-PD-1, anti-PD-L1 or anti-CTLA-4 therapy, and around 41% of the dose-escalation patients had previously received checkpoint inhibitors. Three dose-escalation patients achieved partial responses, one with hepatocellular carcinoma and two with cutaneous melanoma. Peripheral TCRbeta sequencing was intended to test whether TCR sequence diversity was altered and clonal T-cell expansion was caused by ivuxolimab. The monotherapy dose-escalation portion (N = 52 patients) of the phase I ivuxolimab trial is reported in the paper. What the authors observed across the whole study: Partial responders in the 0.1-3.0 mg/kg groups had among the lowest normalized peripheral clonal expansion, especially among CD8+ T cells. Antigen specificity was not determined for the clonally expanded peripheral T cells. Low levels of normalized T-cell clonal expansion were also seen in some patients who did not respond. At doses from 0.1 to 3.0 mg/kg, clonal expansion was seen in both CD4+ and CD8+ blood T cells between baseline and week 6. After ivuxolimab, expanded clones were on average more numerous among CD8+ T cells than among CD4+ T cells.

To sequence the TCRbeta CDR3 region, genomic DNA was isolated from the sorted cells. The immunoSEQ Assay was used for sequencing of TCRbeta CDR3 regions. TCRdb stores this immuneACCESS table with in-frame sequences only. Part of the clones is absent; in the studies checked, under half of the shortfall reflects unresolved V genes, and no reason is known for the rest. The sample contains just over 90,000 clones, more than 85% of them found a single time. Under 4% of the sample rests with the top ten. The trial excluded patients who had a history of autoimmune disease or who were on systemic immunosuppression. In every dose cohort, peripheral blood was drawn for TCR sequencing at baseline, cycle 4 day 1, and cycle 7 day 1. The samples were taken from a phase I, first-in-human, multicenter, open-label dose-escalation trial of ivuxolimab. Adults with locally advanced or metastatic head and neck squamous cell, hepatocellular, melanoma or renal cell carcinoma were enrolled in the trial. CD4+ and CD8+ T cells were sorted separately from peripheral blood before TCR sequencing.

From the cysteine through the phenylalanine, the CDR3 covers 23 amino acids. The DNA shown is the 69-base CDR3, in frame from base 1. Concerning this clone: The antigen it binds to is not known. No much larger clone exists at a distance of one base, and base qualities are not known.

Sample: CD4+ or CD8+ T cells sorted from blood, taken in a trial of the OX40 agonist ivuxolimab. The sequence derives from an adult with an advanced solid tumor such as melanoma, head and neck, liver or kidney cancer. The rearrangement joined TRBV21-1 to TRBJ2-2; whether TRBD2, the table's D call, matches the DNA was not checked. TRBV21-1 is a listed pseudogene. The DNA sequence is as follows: TGTGCCAGCAGCAAAGTAGCCCAAAAAGGGGCCCCATTTGGCGGGAGGGCCGTCGGGGAGCTGTTTTTT. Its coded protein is CASSKVAQKGAPFGGRAVGELFF.